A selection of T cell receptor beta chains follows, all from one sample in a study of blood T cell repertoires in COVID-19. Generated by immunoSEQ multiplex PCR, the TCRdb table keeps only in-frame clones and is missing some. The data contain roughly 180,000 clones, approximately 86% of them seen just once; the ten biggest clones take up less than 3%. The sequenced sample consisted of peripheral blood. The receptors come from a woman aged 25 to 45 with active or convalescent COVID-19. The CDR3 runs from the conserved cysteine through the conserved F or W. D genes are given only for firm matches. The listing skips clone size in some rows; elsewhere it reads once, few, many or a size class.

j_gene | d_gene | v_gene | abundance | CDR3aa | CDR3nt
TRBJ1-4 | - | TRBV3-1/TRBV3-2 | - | CASSPLDRRNEKLFF | TGTGCCAGCAGCCCCTTGGACAGAAGAAATGAAAAACTGTTTTTT
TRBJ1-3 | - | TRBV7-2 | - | CASSKASPTGNTIYF | TGTGCCAGCAGCAAAGCCTCACCCACTGGAAACACCATATATTTT
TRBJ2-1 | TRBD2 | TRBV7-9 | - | CASSPWTSGRGNEQFF | TGTGCCAGCAGCCCATGGACTAGCGGGAGAGGTAATGAGCAGTTCTTC
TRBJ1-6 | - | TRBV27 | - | CASSLWFGNSPLHF | TGTGCCAGCAGTTTATGGTTCGGTAATTCACCCCTCCACTTT
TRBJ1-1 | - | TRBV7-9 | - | CASRQKPGQNTEAFF | TGTGCCAGCAGACAAAAACCGGGACAGAACACTGAAGCTTTCTTT
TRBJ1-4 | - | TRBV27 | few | CASSLGRYETTTNEKLFF | TGTGCCAGCAGTTTAGGGCGCTATGAGACAACAACTAATGAAAAACTGTTTTTT
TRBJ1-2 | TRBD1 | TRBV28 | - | CASSLYTGGHNGYTF | TGTGCCAGCAGTTTATATACAGGGGGACATAATGGCTACACCTTC
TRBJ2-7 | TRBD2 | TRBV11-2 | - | CASSSPGTSGGGWEQYF | TGTGCCAGCAGCTCCCCAGGGACTAGCGGGGGGGGCTGGGAGCAGTACTTC
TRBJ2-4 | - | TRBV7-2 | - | CASSLDRGIQYF | TGTGCCAGCAGCTTAGACCGAGGCATTCAGTACTTC
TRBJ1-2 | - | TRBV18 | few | CASSLQNSGNYGYTF | TGTGCCAGCTCACTACAAAACAGCGGTAACTATGGCTACACCTTC
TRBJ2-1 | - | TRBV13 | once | CASSSQTSGNEQFF | TGTGCCAGCAGCTCGCAGACTAGTGGCAATGAGCAGTTCTTC
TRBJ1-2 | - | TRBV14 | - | CASSPDRGGYTF | TGTGCCAGCAGCCCAGACAGAGGTGGCTACACCTTC
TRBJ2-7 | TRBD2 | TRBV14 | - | CASSRRLAGDYEQYF | TGTGCCAGCAGCCGGAGACTAGCGGGAGACTACGAGCAGTACTTC
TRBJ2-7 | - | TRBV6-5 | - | CASSWGGGFYEQYF | TGTGCCAGCAGCTGGGGAGGTGGGTTCTACGAGCAGTACTTC
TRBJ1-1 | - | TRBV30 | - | CAWITLDETGWNTEAFF | TGTGCCTGGATTACTCTCGACGAGACAGGTTGGAACACTGAAGCTTTCTTT
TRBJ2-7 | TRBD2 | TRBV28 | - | CASSFNPAASGDYEQYF | TGTGCCAGCAGTTTTAACCCCGCCGCTAGCGGAGACTACGAGCAGTACTTC
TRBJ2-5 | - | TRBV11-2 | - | CASGDRIPRGETQYF | TGTGCCAGCGGCGACAGGATCCCAAGGGGAGAGACCCAGTACTTC
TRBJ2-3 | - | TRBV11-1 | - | CASSLTVTADTQYF | TGTGCCAGCAGCTTAACTGTCACAGCAGATACGCAGTATTTT
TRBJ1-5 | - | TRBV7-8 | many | CASSLDQGGTHQPQHF | TGTGCCAGCAGCTTGGATCAGGGTGGTACGCATCAGCCCCAGCATTTT
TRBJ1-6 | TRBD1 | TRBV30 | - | CAWSLRQGDSPLHF | TGTGCCTGGAGTCTACGACAGGGGGACTCACCCCTCCACTTT
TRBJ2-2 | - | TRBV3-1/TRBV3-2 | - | CASRRDSSGGELFF | TGTGCCAGCAGGCGGGATTCTTCGGGCGGGGAGCTGTTTTTT
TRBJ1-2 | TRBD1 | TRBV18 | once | CASSIMDRAEGYTF | TGTGCCAGCTCCATCATGGACAGGGCCGAGGGCTACACCTTC
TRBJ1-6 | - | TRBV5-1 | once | CASSSKRRESNSPLHF | TGCGCCAGCAGCTCTAAACGACGGGAAAGCAATTCACCCCTCCACTTT
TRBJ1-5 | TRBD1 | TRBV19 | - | CASTLGQGGDQPQHF | TGTGCCAGTACCCTGGGACAGGGGGGCGATCAGCCCCAGCATTTT
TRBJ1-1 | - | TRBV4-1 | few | CASSPRSGINTEAFF | TGCGCCAGCAGCCCAAGATCCGGGATAAACACTGAAGCTTTCTTT
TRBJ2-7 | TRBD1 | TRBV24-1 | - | CATSDPGQNSYEQYF | TGTGCCACCAGTGATCCGGGACAGAACTCCTACGAGCAGTACTTC
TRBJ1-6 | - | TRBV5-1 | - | CASSLEGQNNSPLHF | TGCGCCAGCAGCTTGGAAGGACAGAATAATTCACCCCTCCACTTT
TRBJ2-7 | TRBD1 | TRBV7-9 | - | CASSPGQVTYEQYF | TGTGCCAGCAGCCCCGGACAGGTAACCTACGAGCAGTACTTC
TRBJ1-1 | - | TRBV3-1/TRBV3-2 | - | CASSQVQGGTEAFF | TGTGCCAGCAGCCAAGTGCAGGGAGGCACTGAAGCCTTCTTT
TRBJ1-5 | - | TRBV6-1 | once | CASSAISGYSNQPQHF | TGTGCCAGCAGTGCCATATCAGGGTATAGCAATCAGCCCCAGCATTTT
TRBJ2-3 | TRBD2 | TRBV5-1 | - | CASSLGLAGGYSTDTQYF | TGCGCCAGCAGCTTGGGACTAGCGGGAGGATATAGCACAGATACGCAGTATTTT
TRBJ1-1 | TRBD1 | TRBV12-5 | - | CASAQFGTETNTEAFF | TGTGCTAGTGCCCAGTTTGGGACAGAGACGAACACTGAAGCTTTCTTT
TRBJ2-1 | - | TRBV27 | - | CASSLVTGWGNEQFF | TGTGCCAGCAGTTTAGTAACAGGGTGGGGCAATGAGCAGTTCTTC
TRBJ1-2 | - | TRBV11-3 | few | CASSFRQGTANYGYTF | TGTGCCAGCAGCTTTCGGCAGGGAACCGCTAACTATGGCTACACCTTC
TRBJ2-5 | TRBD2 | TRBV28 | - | CASSSLAGGKETQYF | TGTGCCAGCAGTTCCTTAGCGGGGGGGAAAGAGACCCAGTACTTC
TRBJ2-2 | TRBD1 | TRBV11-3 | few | CASSSPGQGDGELFF | TGTGCCAGCAGTTCACCGGGACAGGGAGACGGGGAGCTGTTTTTT
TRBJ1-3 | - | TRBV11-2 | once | CASSLTDSRNTIYF | TGTGCCAGCAGCTTAACGGACAGTCGAAACACCATATATTTT
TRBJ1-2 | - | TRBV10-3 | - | CAIRDRTLGANYGYTF | TGTGCCATCAGGGATAGGACACTCGGAGCTAACTATGGCTACACCTTC
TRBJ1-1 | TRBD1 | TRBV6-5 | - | CASADRGMNTEAFF | TGTGCCAGCGCCGACAGGGGCATGAACACTGAAGCTTTCTTT
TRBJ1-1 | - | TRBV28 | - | CASSLPGHGAWIPEAFF | TGTGCCAGCAGTTTACCGGGACACGGGGCGTGGATACCTGAAGCTTTCTTT
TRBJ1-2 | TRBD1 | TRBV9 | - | CASSSYRGQGGGYTF | TGTGCCAGCAGCTCCTACAGGGGGCAAGGGGGAGGCTACACCTTC